The rows below give T cell receptor beta chains drawn from one sample of a study of graft-versus-host responses after intestinal transplantation. Antigens for these TCRs are unknown. Generated by immunoSEQ multiplex PCR, the TCRdb table keeps only in-frame clones and is missing some. In the table there are fewer than 130,000 clones, 85% to 95% of which are singletons. The sequencing here drew on unstimulated CD8+ T cells sorted from spleen or lymph node cells, taken before intestinal transplant. The receptor set was obtained from a human donor who received an intestinal transplant. Each CDR3 is given with its conserved first and last residue. A D gene is named only where the DNA matches it firmly.

>TRBJ2-7|14|TRBV5-6|TRBD1
CASSYRDSSYEQYF
TGTGCCAGCAGCTACCGGGACAGCTCCTACGAGCAGTACTTC
>TRBJ2-7|14|TRBV6-5|TRBD1
CASSAGQGSYEQYF
TGTGCCAGCAGCGCGGGACAGGGTTCCTACGAGCAGTACTTC
>TRBJ2-1|15|TRBV11-2|TRBD2
CASSSGLAGEDEQFF
TGTGCCAGCAGCTCTGGACTAGCGGGAGAGGATGAGCAGTTCTTC
>TRBJ2-7|14|TRBV6-6|-
CASSYSMGAYEQYF
TGTGCCAGCAGTTACTCGATGGGTGCCTACGAGCAGTACTTC
>TRBJ2-7|13|TRBV27|-
CASTVGRGNEQYF
TGTGCCAGCACAGTGGGCAGGGGCAACGAGCAGTACTTC
>TRBJ1-3|15|TRBV27|-
CASSLSASSGNTIYF
TGTGCCAGCAGTTTATCGGCCAGCTCTGGAAACACCATATATTTT
>TRBJ1-4|15|TRBV10-3|-
CAISESKGLYEKLFF
TGTGCCATCAGTGAGTCAAAGGGACTTTATGAAAAACTGTTTTTT
>TRBJ2-1|14|TRBV27|-
CASRGGTGSNEQFF
TGTGCCAGCAGGGGAGGAACAGGGAGCAATGAGCAGTTCTTC
>TRBJ2-1|16|TRBV4-1|TRBD2
CASSPEGAGGDNEQFF
TGCGCCAGCAGCCCCGAAGGGGCGGGAGGGGACAATGAGCAGTTCTTC
>TRBJ1-1|15|TRBV5-4|-
CASSQGLIMNTEAFF
TGTGCCAGCAGCCAGGGGCTGATCATGAACACTGAAGCTTTCTTT
>TRBJ2-3|16|TRBV27|TRBD2
CASSLWLAGGPDTQYF
TGTGCCAGCAGTTTATGGCTAGCGGGAGGTCCAGATACGCAGTATTTT